A single count supports the clone carrying this TCR beta chain. Trimming took off 3 bases at V and 8 bases at J, with 13 bases between the two ends. The CDR3 covers 12 residues. Looked up from germline, CDR1 is DFQATT and CDR2 is SNEGSKA (reference sequence). The sample is drawn from a study of Ad26.COV2.S vaccination and SARS-CoV-2 variants. Assay used: immunoSEQ multiplex PCR; TCRdb lists only in-frame clones, some missing. This sample carries 150,000 to 200,000 clones, around nine tenths of them seen once, and the ten largest clones take 5% to 7%. This TCR derives from a human donor who had recovered from COVID-19. The sequencing here drew on peripheral blood, taken after recovery from COVID-19. The chain has TRBV20-1 and TRBJ1-2; D is possibly TRBD1 (6 bases). DNA for the CDR3: TGCAGTGCTAGTACAGGGTTTTTAGGCTACACCTTC. It encodes CSASTGFLGYTF.